The 14 T cell receptor beta chains in this list originate from one sample, sequenced in a study of control samples from healthy donors and cancer patients. Only in-frame clones appear in the TCRdb table, and some are missing; sequencing was by immunoSEQ multiplex PCR. The repertoire includes 150,000 or so clones, 70% to 90% of them detected once, and more than 1.5% sits in the top ten. Input material: blood. The source of these receptors is a man between 18 and 29 years old in good health.

The V gene is TRBV9, the J gene TRBJ2-1, with 7 nucleotides matching TRBD1. CDR1 is SGDLS and CDR2 is YYNGEE in the germline V gene. Trimming cost V 3 bases and J 0 bases; bases outside gene matches: 6. The CDR3 runs to 16 residues. CDR3 region: CASSATGLSSYNEQFF. Here the CDR3 DNA reads TGTGCCAGCAGCGCGACAGGGTTAAGCTCCTACAATGAGCAGTTCTTC.

The chain recombines TRBV6-6 with TRBJ2-7, with D possibly being TRBD2 (6 bases). The CDR3 consists of 14 residues. The germline V gene has CDR1 MNHNY and CDR2 SVGAGI (reference sequence). The V gene lost 2 bases and the J gene lost 0 bases, with 8 bases spanning the gap. The CDR3 sequence: CASSYGGTSYEQYF. The CDR3 DNA reads as TGTGCCAGCAGTTACGGGGGGACCTCCTACGAGCAGTACTTC.

The chain joins TRBV19 to TRBJ2-1; possibly TRBD2 for D (5 bases). The length of the CDR3 is 15 residues. Germline CDR1 and CDR2: LNHDA and SQIVND (reference sequence). Trimming removed 6 bases from V and 4 bases from J, with 16 bases in between. The CDR3 DNA follows: TGTGCCAGTAGCGTTACTAGTCCCGGGTACAATGAGCAGTTCTTC. Protein: CASSVTSPGYNEQFF.

The chain recombines TRBV19 with TRBJ2-7; 8 bases match TRBD1. J lost 5 bases, V lost 5 bases, and 11 bases had no gene match. This CDR3 is built from 15 residues. Germline assignment: CDR1 LNHDA and CDR2 SQIVND (reference sequence). The CDR3 region is CASSAWTGTTNEQYF. The CDR3 DNA reads TGTGCCAGTAGTGCATGGACAGGGACGACGAACGAGCAGTACTTC.

The chain joins TRBV6-6 to TRBJ1-6; D is undetermined. Trimming removed 8 bases from V and 0 bases from J, with 8 bases in between. The CDR3 spans 14 residues. CDR1 is MNHNY and CDR2 is SVGAGI in the germline V gene (reference sequence). CDR3 amino acids: CASGMSSYNSPLHF. The CDR3 DNA sequence: TGTGCCAGCGGTATGAGCTCCTATAATTCACCCCTCCACTTT.

V usage is TRBV2 and J usage is TRBJ2-6, with no clear D. The germline V gene has CDR1 SNHLY and CDR2 FYNNEI. V lost 6 bases, J lost 0 bases, and 9 bases lay in between. This CDR3 region has 15 residues. DNA for the CDR3: TGTGCCAGCAGGAGGTCGTACTCTGGGGCCAACGTCCTGACTTTC. It specifies CASRRSYSGANVLTF. Full variable domain (remainder filled in from reference TRBV2 and TRBJ2-6): EPEVTQTPSHQVTQMGQEVILRCVPISNHLYFYWYRQILGQKVEFLVSFYNNEISEKSEIFDDQFSVERPDGSNFTLKIRSTKLEDSAMYFCASRRSYSGANVLTFGAGSRLTVL.

The rearrangement joins TRBV4-2 to TRBJ2-1; weak D call: TRBD2 (7 bases). CDR1 and CDR2 from the germline V gene are LGHNA and YNFKEQ. This CDR3 contains 13 residues. V was shortened by 8 bases and J by 3 bases, with 11 bases between the two germline ends. The CDR3 bases are TGTGCCAGCGGGGGGGCTCTCTACAATGAGCAGTTCTTC. Translation gives CASGGALYNEQFF.

The chain is built from TRBV27 and TRBJ2-3, with 9 nucleotides matching TRBD2. V lost 3 bases, J lost 0 bases, and 10 bases stayed unmatched. The length of the CDR3 is 18 residues. Per germline, CDR1 MNHEY and CDR2 SMNVEV (reference sequence). In DNA, the CDR3 is TGTGCCAGCAGTTTGTCAGGAGAGGCGGGGGGGAGCACAGATACGCAGTATTTT. Its protein is CASSLSGEAGGSTDTQYF.

The chain combines TRBV7-2 with TRBJ2-3; 7 bases match TRBD1. V was clipped by 5 bases and J by 2 bases; unmatched bases: 4. There are 14 residues in the CDR3. Per the germline V gene, CDR1 is SGHTA and CDR2 is FQGNSA. Here the CDR3 reads CASSRDSSTDTQYF. CDR3 sequence (DNA): TGTGCCAGCAGCCGGGACAGCTCCACAGATACGCAGTATTTT.

This chain uses TRBV5-6 with TRBJ2-3, with D perhaps TRBD2 (5 bases). Trimming removed 6 bases at V and 2 bases at J, with 19 bases between. This CDR3 has 16 residues. Looked up from germline, CDR1 is SGHDT and CDR2 is YYEEEE. The CDR3: CASTLLDALYTDTQYF. The CDR3 region has the DNA TGTGCCAGCACCCTACTAGACGCATTATACACAGATACGCAGTATTTT.

In nucleotides, the CDR3 is TGTGCCAGCAGTTTAGGGACAGGGGGCCTTCAAGAGACCCAGTACTTC. It encodes CASSLGTGGLQETQYF. J is TRBJ2-5 and V is TRBV28; 12 positions match TRBD1. The CDR3 spans 16 residues. Per the germline V gene, CDR1 is MDHEN and CDR2 is SYDVKM. V shed 2 bases and J 2 bases; nucleotides not matched to a gene: 3.

This chain connects TRBV7-2 to TRBJ1-1; a weak D match, TRBD1 (5 bases). The germline V gene encodes CDR1 SGHTA and CDR2 FQGNSA. The CDR3 is 16 amino acids. V was cut by 1 base and J by 7 bases, with 19 bases left in between. CDR3 amino acids: CASSLGGGRDSHEAFF. CDR3 sequence (DNA): TGTGCCAGCAGCTTAGGGGGGGGGAGAGACAGCCATGAAGCTTTCTTT.

On this clone itself: Germline is not matched at one junction end, which may reflect a read error. The chain is built from TRBV6-5 and TRBJ2-7; TRBD1 matches 8 bases. The CDR3 length is 15 residues. The V gene's germline CDR1 is MNHEY and CDR2 SVGAGI. CDR3 nucleotides: TGTGCCGGCAGCCGCCCCGGGACAGGACTATACGAGCAGTACTTC. It codes for CAGSRPGTGLYEQYF.

This rearrangement joins TRBV19 to TRBJ2-1, with 9 bases identical to TRBD2. There are 15 residues in the CDR3. Per germline, CDR1 LNHDA and CDR2 SQIVND (reference sequence). Trimming took 4 bases from V and 7 from J; bases not matched to a gene: 8. The CDR3 sequence: CASSKTSGLGNEQFF. CDR3 in DNA: TGTGCCAGTAGTAAAACTAGCGGGTTAGGGAATGAGCAGTTCTTC.